This is a list of T cell receptor beta chains from one sample in a study of CD8 T cells in Susac syndrome. Each CDR3 protein is one row after TCRdb ran MiXCR on the immunoSEQ multiplex PCR reads. The sample lists about 290,000 distinct CDR3 sequences, over 75% occurring once. Input material: CD8+ T cells from PBMCs. These receptors were obtained from a human donor with multiple sclerosis. Both conserved end residues are part of each CDR3. The order of the fields is J gene, V gene, D gene, clone size, CDR3 protein, CDR3 DNA. D genes are given only for firm matches. Clone size is not always given. Where it is, it says once, few, many or a class for expanded clones.

J gene: TRBJ2-1
V gene: TRBV9
D gene: TRBD2
clone size: NA
CDR3 protein: CASSVEGGGYNEQFF
CDR3 DNA: TGTGCCAGCAGCGTAGAGGGCGGGGGCTACAATGAGCAGTTCTTC

J gene: TRBJ2-2
V gene: TRBV2
D gene: TRBD1
clone size: NA
CDR3 protein: CASMDRGGGELFF
CDR3 DNA: TGTGCCAGCATGGACAGGGGCGGCGGGGAGCTGTTTTTT

J gene: TRBJ1-2
V gene: TRBV25-1
D gene: TRBD1
clone size: NA
CDR3 protein: CASSELVGGGARGGYTF
CDR3 DNA: TGTGCCAGCAGTGAATTGGTAGGAGGGGGCGCTCGGGGTGGCTACACCTTC

J gene: TRBJ1-2
V gene: TRBV5-1
D gene: NA
clone size: NA
CDR3 protein: CASSLEGQALFYGYTF
CDR3 DNA: TGCGCCAGCAGCTTGGAGGGTCAGGCCTTATTCTATGGCTACACCTTC

J gene: TRBJ2-1
V gene: TRBV19
D gene: TRBD2
clone size: NA
CDR3 protein: CASSLRVAGKGGEQFF
CDR3 DNA: TGTGCCAGTAGTCTCCGAGTAGCGGGAAAGGGAGGAGAGCAGTTCTTC

J gene: TRBJ1-4
V gene: TRBV5-1
D gene: NA
clone size: NA
CDR3 protein: CASSLYGYEKLFF
CDR3 DNA: TGCGCCAGCAGCTTGTACGGATATGAAAAACTGTTTTTT

J gene: TRBJ2-7
V gene: TRBV11-2
D gene: TRBD1
clone size: NA
CDR3 protein: CASSWDRGRTYEQYF
CDR3 DNA: TGTGCCAGCAGCTGGGACAGGGGCCGGACCTACGAGCAGTACTTC

J gene: TRBJ2-7
V gene: TRBV9
D gene: TRBD2
clone size: NA
CDR3 protein: CASSVGASGYEQYF
CDR3 DNA: TGTGCCAGCAGCGTAGGGGCTAGCGGCTACGAGCAGTACTTC

J gene: TRBJ1-2
V gene: TRBV7-9
D gene: NA
clone size: NA
CDR3 protein: CATRDGNYGYTF
CDR3 DNA: TGTGCCACACGGGACGGTAACTATGGCTACACCTTC

J gene: TRBJ2-1
V gene: TRBV7-9
D gene: TRBD1
clone size: NA
CDR3 protein: CASSPRGQYNEQFF
CDR3 DNA: TGTGCCAGCAGCCCTAGGGGACAGTACAATGAGCAGTTCTTC

J gene: TRBJ2-3
V gene: TRBV11-2
D gene: TRBD2
clone size: NA
CDR3 protein: CASSSRPSTSGRADTQYF
CDR3 DNA: TGTGCCAGCAGCTCCCGCCCATCGACTAGCGGGAGGGCAGATACGCAGTATTTT

J gene: TRBJ2-2
V gene: TRBV7-9
D gene: TRBD1
clone size: NA
CDR3 protein: CASNNGQGASTGELFF
CDR3 DNA: TGTGCCAGCAATAACGGACAGGGGGCCAGCACCGGGGAGCTGTTTTTT

J gene: TRBJ1-1
V gene: TRBV28
D gene: NA
clone size: NA
CDR3 protein: CASSGAGRGTMGTEAFF
CDR3 DNA: TGTGCCAGCAGTGGGGCAGGTCGGGGTACAATGGGCACTGAAGCTTTCTTT

J gene: TRBJ1-2
V gene: TRBV6-1
D gene: NA
clone size: NA
CDR3 protein: CASSESGGYTF
CDR3 DNA: TGTGCCAGCAGTGAAAGTGGTGGCTACACCTTC

J gene: TRBJ2-1
V gene: TRBV4-3
D gene: TRBD2
clone size: NA
CDR3 protein: CASSQDASGRTGHNEQFF
CDR3 DNA: TGCGCCAGCAGCCAAGATGCTAGCGGGAGGACGGGCCACAATGAGCAGTTCTTC

J gene: TRBJ1-1
V gene: TRBV19
D gene: TRBD1
clone size: NA
CDR3 protein: CATQGTGEEGAEAFF
CDR3 DNA: TGTGCCACCCAGGGTACAGGGGAAGAGGGGGCTGAAGCTTTCTTT

J gene: TRBJ2-7
V gene: TRBV11-2
D gene: TRBD2
clone size: few
CDR3 protein: CASGWGGSSYEQYF
CDR3 DNA: TGTGCCAGCGGTTGGGGGGGAAGCTCCTACGAGCAGTACTTC

J gene: TRBJ1-2
V gene: TRBV28
D gene: NA
clone size: NA
CDR3 protein: CASSLRGSGDYGYTF
CDR3 DNA: TGTGCCAGCAGTTTGAGGGGATCGGGGGACTATGGCTACACCTTC

J gene: TRBJ2-3
V gene: TRBV27
D gene: TRBD1
clone size: NA
CDR3 protein: CASSLFPGQGADTQYF
CDR3 DNA: TGTGCCAGCAGTTTATTTCCGGGACAGGGGGCAGATACGCAGTATTTT

J gene: TRBJ2-7
V gene: TRBV7-2
D gene: NA
clone size: NA
CDR3 protein: CASSLGFAGVTYEQYF
CDR3 DNA: TGTGCCAGCAGCTTAGGGTTTGCAGGGGTGACCTACGAGCAGTACTTC

J gene: TRBJ1-1
V gene: TRBV6-5
D gene: NA
clone size: NA
CDR3 protein: CASSYSVAGPMNTEAFF
CDR3 DNA: TGTGCCAGCAGTTACTCGGTGGCAGGGCCTATGAACACTGAAGCTTTCTTT

J gene: TRBJ2-3
V gene: TRBV27
D gene: NA
clone size: once
CDR3 protein: CASTYLGTDTQYF
CDR3 DNA: TGTGCCAGCACATACCTAGGCACAGATACGCAGTATTTT

J gene: TRBJ2-1
V gene: TRBV24-1
D gene: TRBD2
clone size: NA
CDR3 protein: CATSDMGSGSSYNEQFF
CDR3 DNA: TGTGCCACCAGTGATATGGGGAGCGGGAGCTCCTACAATGAGCAGTTCTTC

J gene: TRBJ2-1
V gene: TRBV14
D gene: NA
clone size: NA
CDR3 protein: CASSQEPGAYNEQFF
CDR3 DNA: TGTGCCAGCAGCCAAGAACCCGGGGCCTACAATGAGCAGTTCTTC

J gene: TRBJ2-5
V gene: TRBV20-1
D gene: TRBD2
clone size: NA
CDR3 protein: CSARDNRLRGGQETQYF
CDR3 DNA: TGCAGTGCTAGAGATAACCGCTTGCGCGGGGGACAAGAGACCCAGTACTTC

J gene: TRBJ2-7
V gene: TRBV7-2
D gene: TRBD2
clone size: NA
CDR3 protein: CASSLATSGGTYEQYF
CDR3 DNA: TGTGCCAGCAGCTTAGCGACTAGCGGGGGGACCTACGAGCAGTACTTC